Following are 20 T cell receptor beta chains from one sample sequenced in a study of T-cell memory formation after mild COVID-19. TCRdb redid the calling of the 5' RACE reads with MiXCR, one entry per CDR3 protein. This table holds a few hundred thousand distinct CDR3 sequences, 20% to 25% found once. Source material: PBMCs or a T cell subset sorted from them (not recorded which). The receptors here all came from an adult woman who had mild COVID-19 (a few samples of this study predate the infection). Cell type and time point are not known.

Only a few counts were recorded for this clonotype. V and J are TRBV4-3 and TRBJ2-7, with D perhaps matching TRBD2 (5 bases). This CDR3 is 13 amino acids long. Germline values: CDR1 LGHNA, CDR2 YSLEER. Trimming stripped 3 bases from V and 3 bases from J, with 9 bases between. CDR3 nucleotides: TGCGCCAGCAGCCAGGAGGACGGCTACGAGCAGTACTTC. Encoded protein: CASSQEDGYEQYF.

The chain carries TRBV7-6 and TRBJ2-7, with 7 bases identical to TRBD2. Trimming cost V 3 bases and J 0 bases; bases outside gene matches: 5. This CDR3 is 15 amino acids long. Germline-derived CDR1 and CDR2 are SGHVS and FNYEAQ. CDR3 amino acids: CASSFISGDSYEQYF. CDR3 DNA sequence: TGTGCCAGCAGCTTCATAAGCGGGGACTCCTACGAGCAGTACTTC. Full variable domain (missing parts from reference TRBV7-6 and TRBJ2-7): GAGVSQSPRYKVTKRGQDVALRCDPISGHVSLYWYRQALGQGPEFLTYFNYEAQQDKSGLPNDRFSAERPEGSISTLTIQRTEQRDSAMYRCASSFISGDSYEQYFGPGTRLTVT.

This clonotype occurred many times. The chain recombines TRBV9 with TRBJ2-3; perhaps TRBD2 as D (6 bases). The germline V gene encodes CDR1 SGDLS and CDR2 YYNGEE. This CDR3 region has 17 residues. V shed 8 bases and J shed 0 bases, with 22 bases lying between them. This CDR3 is CARPGASDSTSTDTQYF. In DNA, the CDR3 is TGTGCCAGACCTGGGGCTAGCGATTCAACTAGCACAGATACGCAGTATTTT.

The chain joins TRBV7-2 to TRBJ1-2; D might be TRBD1 (6 bases). Trimming shortened V by 11 bases and J by 4 bases, and 17 bases separated the two germline ends. Germline V CDR1 and CDR2: SGHTA, FQGNSA. This CDR3 region has 13 residues. The CDR3 nucleotides read TGTGCCTGCCGGACGGGGGGCGGCTATGGCTACACCTTC. This translates into CACRTGGGYGYTF.

The chain employs TRBV5-5 and TRBJ2-5; a weak D match, TRBD1 (5 bases). Germline loops: CDR1 SGHKS, CDR2 YYEKEE (reference sequence). V lost 4 bases, J lost 5 bases, and 12 bases lay in between. The CDR3 runs 13 residues. The CDR3 sequence is CASSLDIGETQYF. The DNA of the CDR3 is TGTGCCAGCAGCCTGGACATAGGGGAGACCCAGTACTTC.

This clonotype has just a few counts. CDR3: CATSGVGANVLTF. The CDR3 DNA follows: TGTGCCACCTCAGGGGTAGGGGCCAACGTCCTGACTTTC. This sequence joins TRBV11-2 and TRBJ2-6; D possibly corresponds to TRBD1 (6 bases). Germline-derived CDR1 and CDR2 are SGHAT and FQNNGV. V lost 10 bases, J lost 4 bases, and 11 bases lay in between. CDR3 size: 13 residues. The whole variable domain, filled in from reference TRBV11-2 and TRBJ2-6, reads EAGVAQSPRYKIIEKRQSVAFWCNPISGHATLYWYQQILGQGPKLLIQFQNNGVVDDSQLPKDRFSAERLKGVDSTLKIQPAKLEDSAVYLCATSGVGANVLTFGAGSRLTVL.

The V and J genes are TRBV6-5 and TRBJ2-1; either TRBD1 or TRBD2 may fit D (5 bases each). The germline V gene encodes CDR1 MNHEY and CDR2 SVGAGI. This CDR3 contains 17 residues. V lost 5 bases to trimming and J lost 1 base, with 18 bases between them. CDR3 region: CASSSLSGTVSYNEQFF. CDR3 nucleotide sequence: TGTGCCAGCAGTAGCCTGTCCGGGACGGTGTCCTACAATGAGCAGTTCTTC.

This rearrangement joins TRBV12-3 or TRBV12-4 to TRBJ1-1; TRBD1 agrees at 8 bases. The CDR3 has 18 amino acids. Losses at the gene ends were 3 bases for V and 0 bases for J; bases not matched to a gene: 12. Here the CDR3 DNA reads TGTGCCAGCAGTTTTGGTCAGGGGGCGACGAGCATGAACACTGAAGCTTTCTTT. Translation: CASSFGQGATSMNTEAFF.

The table lists this clonotype with a few counts. This chain uses TRBV4-1 with TRBJ1-1; no definite D call. There are 13 residues in the CDR3. The germline gives CDR1 MGHRA, CDR2 YSYEKL. Between the trimmed V and J ends, which lost 3 bases and 1 base, there was a span of 6 bases. This CDR3 reads CASSQSPNTEAFF. The DNA of the CDR3 is TGCGCCAGCAGCCAGAGTCCGAACACTGAAGCTTTCTTT.

There are many counts of this clonotype. The chain has TRBV5-1 and TRBJ2-7; the D gene is possibly TRBD2 (5 bases). The germline V gene has CDR1 SGHRS and CDR2 YFSETQ. V dropped 4 bases and J dropped 5 bases, with 16 bases sitting between them. The CDR3 length is 14 residues. This CDR3 is CASSQPGRRDEQYF. For the CDR3, the DNA is TGCGCCAGCAGCCAGCCGGGTAGGCGGGACGAGCAGTACTTC.

This clonotype occurred a few times. The rearrangement links TRBV12-5 to TRBJ1-1; the match to TRBD1 covers 7 bases. The germline V gene encodes CDR1 LGHNT and CDR2 FRNRAP. The J segment lost 6 bases and the V segment lost 7 bases, leaving 5 bases of the junction unmatched. The CDR3 covers 12 residues. The CDR3 is CASAGGSAEAFF. In DNA form, the CDR3 reads TGTGCTAGTGCAGGGGGAAGCGCTGAAGCTTTCTTT.

This clonotype was seen a handful of times. The chain has TRBV12-3 or TRBV12-4 and TRBJ1-1, with D possibly TRBD1 on 5 matching bases. Between the trimmed V and J ends, which lost 5 bases and 4 bases, there was a span of 17 bases. CDR3 length: 15 amino acids. The CDR3 nucleotides read TGTGCCAGCAGTCCCTCACCGGGGCTGGGCACTGAAGCTTTCTTT. Protein sequence: CASSPSPGLGTEAFF.

A few counts support this clonotype. The chain is built from TRBV6-5 and TRBJ2-1, with D possibly TRBD2 on 5 matching bases. The CDR3 loop spans 15 amino acids. V was pared by 4 bases and J by 8 bases, with 18 bases between. Per germline, CDR1 MNHEY and CDR2 SVGAGI. The CDR3 nucleotides are TGTGCCAGCAGTTCCACGGGGTCGTTATATGATGAGCAGTTCTTC. This gives the protein CASSSTGSLYDEQFF.

This rearrangement joins TRBV9 to TRBJ1-4, with D perhaps matching TRBD1 (6 bases). V was cut by 4 bases and J by 5 bases, with 18 bases left in between. The CDR3 runs 16 residues. From germline, CDR1 is SGDLS and CDR2 YYNGEE. CDR3 bases: TGTGCCAGCAGCCCCCTCGAGGGCAGGGGAAATGAAAAACTGTTTTTT. Its protein product is CASSPLEGRGNEKLFF.

This clonotype came up many times. The chain recombines TRBV7-9 with TRBJ2-2, with D hard to call. CDR3 length: 12 residues. Germline values: CDR1 SEHNR, CDR2 FQNEAQ (reference sequence). With 5 bases removed from V and 7 bases from J, the gap between germline ends came to 8 bases. The CDR3 reads CASSHPSGELFF. Here the CDR3 DNA reads TGTGCCAGCAGCCACCCGAGCGGGGAGCTGTTTTTT.

In DNA, the CDR3 is TGTGCCAGCAGCGTAGATGGGGAGACCTCCTACAATGAGCAGTTCTTC. The encoded protein is CASSVDGETSYNEQFF. This sequence joins TRBV9 and TRBJ2-1; tentatively, D is TRBD2 (5 bases). The CDR3 has 16 residues. Germline assignment: CDR1 SGDLS and CDR2 YYNGEE. V dropped 0 bases and J dropped 0 bases, with 10 bases sitting between them.

The chain recombines TRBV3-1 with TRBJ2-1; 8 positions match TRBD2. V trimming: 0 bases; J trimming: 4 bases; junction bases outside the gene matches: 8. Germline V gene data show CDR1 as LGHDT and CDR2 as YNNKEL (reference sequence). This CDR3 comprises 17 residues. CDR3 nucleotide sequence: TGTGCCAGCAGCCAAGAGGCGCTAGCGGGCTCATACAATGAGCAGTTCTTC. Protein sequence: CASSQEALAGSYNEQFF.

This clonotype occurred a few times. The V and J genes are TRBV5-1 and TRBJ2-2; TRBD1 matches at 10 bases. V shed 3 bases and J 5 bases; nucleotides not matched to a gene: 7. The germline gives CDR1 SGHRS, CDR2 YFSETQ. This CDR3 contains 16 residues. The CDR3 is CASSSTGGAETGELFF. The CDR3 nucleotides are TGCGCCAGCAGCTCGACAGGGGGCGCGGAGACCGGGGAGCTGTTTTTT.

The chain links TRBV25-1 to TRBJ2-3; 8 bases are a match to TRBD2. CDR1 MGHDK and CDR2 SYGVNS come from the germline V gene. The CDR3 runs 15 residues. V lost 3 bases and J lost 1; bases outside the gene matches: 3. CDR3 sequence reads: CASSDAGGGTDTQYF. The CDR3 region has the DNA TGTGCCAGCAGTGACGCGGGAGGCGGCACAGATACGCAGTATTTT.

This clonotype was detected only a few times. The chain has TRBV10-3 and TRBJ2-3; either TRBD1 or TRBD2 may supply D (5 bases each). Germline CDR1 reads ENHRY; CDR2 reads SYGVKD. The CDR3 is 13 amino acids. V lost 10 bases, J lost 2 bases, and 13 bases lay in between. The CDR3 region is CATRLGDTDTQYF. In nucleotides, the CDR3 is TGTGCCACGAGATTGGGGGACACAGATACGCAGTATTTT.